This TCR beta chain was retrieved from a study of monozygotic twins with inflammatory bowel disease. Germline V lookup: CDR1 SGHTS, CDR2 YDEGEE. The CDR3 runs to 15 residues. TCRdb re-analyzed the 5' RACE reads; it lists each CDR3 protein once, without DNA. This table lists 150,000 or so distinct CDR3 sequences. The rearrangement uses TRBV5-8 and TRBJ1-5; TCRdb picks TRBD1, but there is no DNA to check that call. The source of this sequence is a human donor with ulcerative colitis or Crohn's disease, or a healthy co-twin of an affected twin (not recorded which). Sequencing was carried out using blood. This chain's CDR3 is CASSFHRASNQPQHF.